This TCR beta chain appears in the sequencing data of a study of type 1 regulatory T cells. In the study overall: An in vitro protocol generated T-allo10, a Tr1-enriched, alloantigen-specific CD4 T cell product.

TCRdb re-derived calls from the reads in MiXCR, one entry per CDR3 protein. The sample lists about 23,000 distinct CDR3 sequences; approximately 44% were seen once. This clonotype came up once. What it recognizes is unknown. This may come from a read error, since a much larger clone is one base off. What was sequenced was cultured T cells, either the whole culture or a sorted T cell fraction (not recorded which). This clonotype was sampled from a human donor in good health.

The CDR3: CANSPGTGVIQPQHF. CDR3 DNA sequence: TGTGCCAACAGCCCCGGGACAGGTGTTATTCAGCCCCAGCATTTT. This chain uses TRBV7-8 with TRBJ1-5; the match to TRBD1 covers 8 bases. Germline V gene data show CDR1 as SGHVS and CDR2 as FQNEAQ. The CDR3 loop spans 15 amino acids.